These 30 T cell receptor beta chains share one sample of origin, sequenced in a study of blood T cell repertoires in COVID-19. Only in-frame clones appear in the TCRdb table, and some are missing; sequencing was by immunoSEQ multiplex PCR. The profile shows about 100,000 clones, 80% to 95% of them singletons. Sequences were obtained from peripheral blood. These receptors came from an older man with acute or convalescent COVID-19.

The V gene is TRBV6-5, the J gene TRBJ2-2; D perhaps matches TRBD1 (6 bases). Trimming shortened V by 6 bases and J by 2 bases, and 10 bases separated the two germline ends. The CDR3 runs to 14 residues. CDR1 is MNHEY, CDR2 SVGAGI, per germline. The CDR3 loop is CASRSGHNTGELFF. Here the CDR3 DNA reads TGTGCCAGCAGGTCGGGACACAACACCGGGGAGCTGTTTTTT.

V gene TRBV27 combines with J gene TRBJ2-4; 8 bases are a match to TRBD1. The CDR3 totals 15 residues. Per germline, CDR1 MNHEY and CDR2 SMNVEV (reference sequence). With 5 bases clipped from V and 3 bases from J, the junction kept 6 bases outside the gene matches. For the CDR3, the DNA is TGTGCCAGCAGTGACAGGGGTGTGGGCAAAAACATTCAGTACTTC. It translates to CASSDRGVGKNIQYF.

The V call is TRBV28, the J call TRBJ1-5; the D is unclear. V lost 4 bases and J 4 bases, leaving 8 bases between the germline ends. CDR1 is MDHEN and CDR2 is SYDVKM in the germline V gene. The CDR3 length is 13 residues. CDR3 region: CASSSPGNQPQHF. The CDR3 coding sequence is TGTGCCAGCAGTTCCCCAGGAAATCAGCCCCAGCATTTT.

The chain joins TRBV4-3 to TRBJ2-3; TRBD2 agrees at 8 bases. CDR1 is LGHNA and CDR2 is YSLEER in the germline V gene. The CDR3 consists of 16 residues. V lost 0 bases and J lost 3; bases outside the gene matches: 5. This CDR3 is CASSQDQAGVTDTQYF. CDR3 DNA: TGCGCCAGCAGCCAAGACCAAGCGGGAGTAACAGATACGCAGTATTTT.

CDR3 DNA sequence: TGTGCCAGCAGTTTTGGCAGCTACGAGCAGTACTTC. This gives the protein CASSFGSYEQYF. The rearrangement uses TRBV28 and TRBJ2-7; D call uncertain. CDR3 length: 12 residues. V was trimmed by 3 bases and J by 3 bases, leaving 6 bases between them. Germline V gene data show CDR1 as MDHEN and CDR2 as SYDVKM.

The genes are TRBV12-5 and TRBJ2-4; 14 bases agree with TRBD2. Germline V gene sequence: CDR1 LGHNT, CDR2 FRNRAP. The CDR3 runs 18 residues. V lost 2 bases, J lost 8 bases, and 11 bases stayed unmatched. CDR3 coding DNA: TGTGCTAGTGGTTTGATGGGACTAGCGGGAGCTCCAGTGGACATTCAGTACTTC. Translation: CASGLMGLAGAPVDIQYF. Combining the CDR3 with reference TRBV12-5 and TRBJ2-4 gives the whole variable domain DARVTQTPRHKVTEMGQEVTMRCQPILGHNTVFWYRQTMMQGLELLAYFRNRAPLDDSGMPKDRFSAEMPDATLATLKIQPSEPRDSAVYFCASGLMGLAGAPVDIQYFGAGTRLSVL.

The CDR3 sequence is CASSRKIYRENSNQPQHF. CDR3 in DNA: TGTGCCAGCAGTCGAAAGATATACAGGGAGAATAGCAATCAGCCCCAGCATTTT. This chain links TRBV27 with TRBJ1-5; perhaps TRBD1 as D (6 bases). Looked up from germline, CDR1 is MNHEY and CDR2 is SMNVEV (reference sequence). CDR3 length: 18 residues. V was shortened by 5 bases and J by 0 bases, with 20 bases between the two germline ends.

The rearrangement links TRBV6-6 to TRBJ1-1; unclear D gene. V was shortened by 4 bases and J by 0 bases, with 6 bases between the two germline ends. The CDR3 has 13 residues. CDR1 MNHNY and CDR2 SVGAGI come from the germline V gene (reference sequence). Here the CDR3 DNA reads TGTGCCAGCAGTTCGAGGGTGAACACTGAAGCTTTCTTT. Translated, it gives CASSSRVNTEAFF.

This chain connects TRBV5-1 to TRBJ2-1, with 9 bases that match TRBD2. V dropped 4 bases and J dropped 0; count of bases not matched to a gene: 2. The CDR3 loop spans 15 amino acids. CDR1 is SGHRS, CDR2 YFSETQ, per germline. The DNA of the CDR3 is TGCGCCAGCAGCGGTAGCGGGAGCTCCTACAATGAGCAGTTCTTC. This sequence encodes CASSGSGSSYNEQFF.

V usage is TRBV27 and J usage is TRBJ2-7, with D perhaps TRBD2 (7 bases). Germline CDR1 is MNHEY and CDR2 is SMNVEV (reference sequence). Trimming stripped 8 bases from V and 5 bases from J, with 19 bases between. The CDR3 has 14 amino acids. CDR3 sequence reads: CASRKRGAPDEQYF. CDR3 bases: TGTGCCAGCCGTAAACGGGGGGCGCCGGACGAGCAGTACTTC.

The CDR3 sequence: CASSQDLFGDTGYIQYF. CDR3 in DNA: TGTGCCAGCAGCCAAGATCTATTTGGGGATACAGGGTACATTCAGTACTTC. The J gene is TRBJ2-4, the V gene TRBV3-1 (or the pseudogene TRBV3-2); D might be TRBD1 (6 bases). V lost 0 bases and J 8 bases, leaving 20 bases between the germline ends. Germline values: CDR1 LGHDT, CDR2 YNNKEL (reference sequence). The CDR3 has 17 amino acids.

The chain has TRBV10-2 and TRBJ2-2, with 10 bases matching TRBD1. Losses at the gene ends were 9 bases for V and 4 bases for J; bases not matched to a gene: 5. Germline assignment: CDR1 WSHSY and CDR2 SAAADI. CDR3 length: 14 amino acids. The DNA of the CDR3 is TGCGCCAGTACCGGGACAGGGGCCACCGGGGAGCTGTTTTTT. Amino acid sequence: CASTGTGATGELFF.

This sequence joins TRBV27 and TRBJ1-5; weak D call: TRBD1 (5 bases). With 0 bases removed from V and 6 bases from J, the gap between germline ends came to 12 bases. CDR3 length equals 15 residues. CDR1 and CDR2 (germline): MNHEY, SMNVEV (reference sequence). CDR3 sequence reads: CASSLSGARSQPQHF. As DNA, the CDR3 is TGTGCCAGCAGTTTATCAGGGGCGCGAAGTCAGCCCCAGCATTTT.

The CDR3, as DNA: TGTGCCAGCAGCCCTAGACCCAGCAATCAGCCCCAGCATTTT. It specifies CASSPRPSNQPQHF. The chain couples TRBV7-8 to TRBJ1-5; no clear D. The germline V gene has CDR1 SGHVS and CDR2 FQNEAQ. V lost 5 bases and J 1 base, leaving 9 bases between the germline ends. CDR3 size: 14 residues.

The chain combines TRBV7-9 with TRBJ2-5; 9 bases agree with TRBD1. The junction had 7 bases not matched to a gene; V was cut back by 3 bases and J by 5 bases. The CDR3 length is 15 residues. CDR1 and CDR2 from the germline V gene are SEHNR and FQNEAQ (reference sequence). The CDR3 spells CASSFGTGLSETQYF. The DNA of the CDR3 is TGTGCCAGCAGCTTCGGGACAGGGTTATCCGAGACCCAGTACTTC.

The chain combines TRBV29-1 with TRBJ1-3; the D is unclear. V was shortened by 4 bases and J by 0 bases, with 10 bases between the two germline ends. Germline V gene data show CDR1 as SQVTM and CDR2 as ANQGSEA. CDR3 size: 14 residues. The CDR3: CSVATTDSGNTIYF. DNA for the CDR3: TGCAGCGTTGCCACTACTGACTCTGGAAACACCATATATTTT.

The chain has TRBV5-5 and TRBJ2-7, with a possible D match to TRBD2 (6 bases). Germline CDR1 and CDR2: SGHKS and YYEKEE (reference sequence). The length of the CDR3 is 15 residues. Trimming shortened V by 6 bases and J by 3 bases, and 19 bases separated the two germline ends. In nucleotides, the CDR3 is TGTGCCAGCATCTTTCACGTTGCGGGAAACTACGAGCAGTACTTC. Encoded protein: CASIFHVAGNYEQYF.

V and J are TRBV5-1 and TRBJ2-7; D unclear. The germline V gene has CDR1 SGHRS and CDR2 YFSETQ. The V end lost 0 bases, the J end lost 0 bases, and 13 bases lay between the germline ends. This CDR3 region has 16 residues. For the CDR3, the DNA is TGCGCCAGCAGCTTGGTGGCGGCAAAACACTCCTACGAGCAGTACTTC. Protein product: CASSLVAAKHSYEQYF. The whole variable domain, filled in from reference TRBV5-1 and TRBJ2-7, reads KAGVTQTPRYLIKTRGQQVTLSCSPISGHRSVSWYQQTPGQGLQFLFEYFSETQRNKGNFPGRFSGRQFSNSRSEMNVSTLELGDSALYLCASSLVAAKHSYEQYFGPGTRLTVT.

The chain has TRBV11-1 and TRBJ2-5, with 8 bases that match TRBD2. CDR1 is SGHAT, CDR2 FQDESV, per germline (reference sequence). The CDR3 runs 16 residues. The V segment lost 1 base and the J segment 3 bases; nucleotides outside the gene matches: 7. The CDR3 sequence: CASSLGPGGPEETQYF. The CDR3 DNA sequence: TGTGCCAGCAGCTTAGGGCCGGGAGGGCCGGAAGAGACCCAGTACTTC.

This rearrangement joins TRBV25-1 to TRBJ1-5; D might be TRBD1 (5 bases). Germline V lookup: CDR1 MGHDK, CDR2 SYGVNS. CDR3 length: 15 residues. Trimming pared 1 base from V and 1 base from J, leaving 8 bases between. The chain's CDR3 is CASSESGASNQPQHF. In DNA form, the CDR3 reads TGTGCCAGCAGTGAATCTGGGGCCAGCAATCAGCCCCAGCATTTT.

This clone was seen once. The J gene is TRBJ1-1, the V gene TRBV12-3 or TRBV12-4; D gene ambiguous. The CDR3 covers 13 residues. With 6 bases removed from V and 11 bases from J, the gap between germline ends came to 19 bases. The CDR3 reads CASRPNGVSRAFF. The CDR3 region has the DNA TGTGCCAGCAGACCCAACGGGGTTTCAAGGGCTTTCTTT.

The V and J genes are TRBV5-6 and TRBJ2-7; 9 nucleotides agree with TRBD1. CDR1 is SGHDT and CDR2 is YYEEEE in the germline V gene. This CDR3 has 14 residues. Losses at the gene ends were 5 bases for V and 3 bases for J; bases not matched to a gene: 6. The CDR3 spells CASSPGQGNYEQYF. The CDR3 coding sequence is TGTGCCAGCAGTCCCGGACAGGGGAACTACGAGCAGTACTTC.

The chain employs TRBV6-6 and TRBJ2-3; 10 nucleotides line up with TRBD2. With 6 bases clipped from V and 1 base from J, the junction kept 4 bases outside the gene matches. There are 15 residues in the CDR3. The germline V gene has CDR1 MNHNY and CDR2 SVGAGI (reference sequence). The CDR3 coding sequence is TGTGCCAGCAGCGCCCTAGCGGGAGGCACAGATACGCAGTATTTT. This codes for CASSALAGGTDTQYF.

The chain carries TRBV6-2 or TRBV6-3 and TRBJ2-7; weak D call: TRBD2 (6 bases). Trimming left V 5 bases short and J 5 bases short, with 19 bases between. Per germline, CDR1 MNHEY and CDR2 SVGEGT. The CDR3 covers 15 residues. The CDR3 DNA follows: TGTGCCAGCAGTGGTCGGTGGGGACTTCTAAACGAGCAGTACTTC. Translating it yields CASSGRWGLLNEQYF.

There are a few counts of this clone. The rearrangement joins TRBV25-1 to TRBJ1-2, with 11 bases that match TRBD1. V lost 5 bases to trimming and J lost 6 bases; unmatched junction nucleotides: 2. There are 13 residues in the CDR3. Germline CDR1 is MGHDK and CDR2 is SYGVNS. Here the CDR3 reads CASSRTGGNGYTF. CDR3 coding DNA: TGTGCCAGCAGTCGGACAGGGGGCAATGGCTACACCTTC.

This clone appeared a single time. The chain is built from TRBV18 and TRBJ1-3, with D hard to call. Trimming removed 0 bases from V and 4 bases from J, with 13 bases in between. CDR1 KGHSH and CDR2 LQKENI come from the germline V gene. The CDR3 has 16 amino acids. The CDR3 here is CASSPPVQRAGNTIYF. For the CDR3, the DNA is TGTGCCAGCTCACCACCGGTACAGAGGGCCGGAAACACCATATATTTT.

The chain recombines TRBV5-1 with TRBJ2-3, with 9 bases aligning to TRBD2. Germline-derived CDR1 and CDR2 are SGHRS and YFSETQ. The CDR3 has 15 residues. J lost 0 bases, V lost 5 bases, and 4 bases had no gene match. In nucleotides, the CDR3 is TGCGCCAGCAGGACTAGCGGACCTAGCACAGATACGCAGTATTTT. Translating it yields CASRTSGPSTDTQYF.

The CDR3, as DNA: TGTGCCATCAGGGGACAGGGGAACACTGAAGCTTTCTTT. The encoded protein is CAIRGQGNTEAFF. The chain couples TRBV10-3 to TRBJ1-1; 9 bases map to TRBD1. Germline V gives CDR1 ENHRY, CDR2 SYGVKD. The CDR3 extends over 13 amino acids. V was pared by 6 bases and J by 1 base, with 0 bases of the junction left unmatched.

The gene calls are TRBV5-6 and TRBJ2-5; 7 bases map to TRBD1. The germline gives CDR1 SGHDT, CDR2 YYEEEE. This CDR3 has 16 residues. The ends lost 3 bases at V and 3 bases at J; junction bases unmatched: 11. CDR3 DNA: TGTGCCAGCAGCTCGCGGACGACAGGGTGGGAAGAGACCCAGTACTTC. Encoded protein: CASSSRTTGWEETQYF.

The rearrangement links TRBV15 to TRBJ2-1; tentative D call: TRBD2 (7 bases). The CDR3 consists of 14 residues. Between the trimmed V and J ends, which lost 4 bases and 8 bases, there was a span of 15 bases. Germline V gene data show CDR1 as LNHNV and CDR2 as YYDKDF (reference sequence). The CDR3: CATSTEAGADEQFF. For the CDR3, the DNA is TGTGCCACCAGCACGGAGGCGGGGGCCGATGAGCAGTTCTTC.